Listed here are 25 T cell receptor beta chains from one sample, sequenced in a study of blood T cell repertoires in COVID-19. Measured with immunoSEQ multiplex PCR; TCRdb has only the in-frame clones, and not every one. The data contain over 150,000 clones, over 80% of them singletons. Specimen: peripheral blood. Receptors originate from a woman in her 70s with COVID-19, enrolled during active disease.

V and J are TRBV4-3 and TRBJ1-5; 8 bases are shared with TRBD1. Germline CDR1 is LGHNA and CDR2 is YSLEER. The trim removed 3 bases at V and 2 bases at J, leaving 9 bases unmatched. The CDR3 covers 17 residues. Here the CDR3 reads CASSHVGQGGGNQPQHF. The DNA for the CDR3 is TGCGCCAGCAGCCACGTAGGACAGGGTGGGGGCAATCAGCCCCAGCATTTT.

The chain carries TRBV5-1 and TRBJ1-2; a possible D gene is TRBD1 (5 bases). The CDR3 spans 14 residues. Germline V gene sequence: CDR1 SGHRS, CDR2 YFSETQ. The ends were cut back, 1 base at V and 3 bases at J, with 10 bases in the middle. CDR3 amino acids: CASSLTREDYGYTF. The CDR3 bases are TGCGCCAGCAGCTTGACCAGGGAGGACTATGGCTACACCTTC.

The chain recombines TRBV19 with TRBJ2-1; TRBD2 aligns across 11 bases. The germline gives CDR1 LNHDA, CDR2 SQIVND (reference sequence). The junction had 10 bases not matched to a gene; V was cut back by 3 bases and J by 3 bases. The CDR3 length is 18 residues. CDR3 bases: TGTGCCAGTAGTATGTGGACTAGCGGGCGTGGGATCTACAATGAGCAGTTCTTC. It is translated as CASSMWTSGRGIYNEQFF.

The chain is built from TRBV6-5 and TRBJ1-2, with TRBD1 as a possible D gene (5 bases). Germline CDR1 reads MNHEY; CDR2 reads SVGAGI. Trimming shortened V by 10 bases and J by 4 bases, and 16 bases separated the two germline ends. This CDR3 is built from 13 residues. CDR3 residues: CAINPTGGYGYTF. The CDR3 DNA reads TGTGCCATCAATCCTACGGGGGGCTATGGCTACACCTTC.

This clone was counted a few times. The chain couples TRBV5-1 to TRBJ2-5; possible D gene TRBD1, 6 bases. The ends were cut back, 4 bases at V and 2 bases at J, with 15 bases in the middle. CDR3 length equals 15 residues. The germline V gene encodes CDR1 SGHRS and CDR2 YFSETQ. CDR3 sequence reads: CASSLGAQGQETQYF. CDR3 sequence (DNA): TGCGCCAGCAGCCTTGGGGCACAGGGACAAGAGACCCAGTACTTC. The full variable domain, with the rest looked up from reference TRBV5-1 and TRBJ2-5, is KAGVTQTPRYLIKTRGQQVTLSCSPISGHRSVSWYQQTPGQGLQFLFEYFSETQRNKGNFPGRFSGRQFSNSRSEMNVSTLELGDSALYLCASSLGAQGQETQYFGPGTRLLVL.

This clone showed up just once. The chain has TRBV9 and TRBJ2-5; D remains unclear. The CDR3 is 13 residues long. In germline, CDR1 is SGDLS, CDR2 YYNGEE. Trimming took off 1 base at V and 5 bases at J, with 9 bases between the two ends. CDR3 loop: CASSVNAGETQYF. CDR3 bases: TGTGCCAGCAGCGTAAACGCAGGCGAGACCCAGTACTTC.

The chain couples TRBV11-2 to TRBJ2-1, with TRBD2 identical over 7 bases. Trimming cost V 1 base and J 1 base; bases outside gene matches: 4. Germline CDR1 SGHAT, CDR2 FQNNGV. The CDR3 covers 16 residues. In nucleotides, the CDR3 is TGTGCCAGCAGCTTAGGAGGAGCGGGGTCCTACAATGAGCAGTTCTTC. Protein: CASSLGGAGSYNEQFF.

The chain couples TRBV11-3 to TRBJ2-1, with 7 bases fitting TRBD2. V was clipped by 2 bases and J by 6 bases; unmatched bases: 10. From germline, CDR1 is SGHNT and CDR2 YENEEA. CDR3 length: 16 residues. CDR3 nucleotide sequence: TGTGCCAGCAGCTTAAGGGGTATCACGGGGGGCAATGAGCAGTTCTTC. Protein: CASSLRGITGGNEQFF.

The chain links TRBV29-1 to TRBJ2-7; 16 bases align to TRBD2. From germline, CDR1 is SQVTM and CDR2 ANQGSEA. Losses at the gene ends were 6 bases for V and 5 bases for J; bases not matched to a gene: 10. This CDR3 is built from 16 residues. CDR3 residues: CSVQGLAGGLRNEQYF. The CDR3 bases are TGCAGCGTGCAGGGACTAGCGGGAGGGCTTCGGAACGAGCAGTACTTC.

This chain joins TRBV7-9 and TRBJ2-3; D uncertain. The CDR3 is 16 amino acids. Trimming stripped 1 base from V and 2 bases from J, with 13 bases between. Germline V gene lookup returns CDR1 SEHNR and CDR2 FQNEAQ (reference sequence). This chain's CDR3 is CASSLDRSLITDTQYF. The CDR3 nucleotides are TGTGCCAGCAGCTTAGACAGATCCCTAATCACAGATACGCAGTATTTT. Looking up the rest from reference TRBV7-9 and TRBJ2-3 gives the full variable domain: DTGVSQNPRHKITKRGQNVTFRCDPISEHNRLYWYRQTLGQGPEFLTYFQNEAQLEKSRLLSDRFSAERPKGSFSTLEIQRTEQGDSAMYLCASSLDRSLITDTQYFGPGTRLTVL.

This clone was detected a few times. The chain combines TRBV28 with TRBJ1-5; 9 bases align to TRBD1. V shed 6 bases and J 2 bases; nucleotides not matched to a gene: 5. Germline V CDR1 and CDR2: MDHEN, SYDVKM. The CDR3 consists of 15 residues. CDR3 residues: CASRRDRARNQPQHF. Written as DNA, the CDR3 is TGTGCCAGCAGGAGGGACAGGGCGCGCAATCAGCCCCAGCATTTT.

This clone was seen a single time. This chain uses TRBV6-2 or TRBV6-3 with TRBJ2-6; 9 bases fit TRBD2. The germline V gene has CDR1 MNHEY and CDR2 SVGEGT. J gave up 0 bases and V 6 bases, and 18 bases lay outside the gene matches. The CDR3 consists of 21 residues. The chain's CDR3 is CASSDLGTSSPPFSGANVLTF. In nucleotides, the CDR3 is TGTGCCAGCAGCGACCTCGGGACTAGCAGCCCACCGTTCTCTGGGGCCAACGTCCTGACTTTC.

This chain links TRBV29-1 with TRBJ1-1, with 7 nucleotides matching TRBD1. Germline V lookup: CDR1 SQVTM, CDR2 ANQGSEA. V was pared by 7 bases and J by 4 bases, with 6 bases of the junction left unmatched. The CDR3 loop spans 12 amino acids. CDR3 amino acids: CSARQGSTEAFF. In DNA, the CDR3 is TGCAGCGCTAGACAGGGCTCCACTGAAGCTTTCTTT.

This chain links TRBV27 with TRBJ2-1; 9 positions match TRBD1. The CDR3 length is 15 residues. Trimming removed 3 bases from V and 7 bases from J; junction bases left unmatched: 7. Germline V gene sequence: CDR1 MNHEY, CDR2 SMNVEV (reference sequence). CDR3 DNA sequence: TGTGCCAGCAGTTTTGGGACAGGGACGAGAAATGAGCAGTTCTTC. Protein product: CASSFGTGTRNEQFF.

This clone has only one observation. The CDR3 region has the DNA TGTGCCAGCAGCTTCTCGGCGGGAGGGTACAATGAGCAGTTCTTC. Translated, it gives CASSFSAGGYNEQFF. The rearrangement links TRBV11-1 to TRBJ2-1, with 9 bases fitting TRBD2. The length of the CDR3 is 15 residues. The germline V gene has CDR1 SGHAT and CDR2 FQDESV (reference sequence). J was trimmed by 4 bases and V by 3 bases; bases with no gene match: 4.

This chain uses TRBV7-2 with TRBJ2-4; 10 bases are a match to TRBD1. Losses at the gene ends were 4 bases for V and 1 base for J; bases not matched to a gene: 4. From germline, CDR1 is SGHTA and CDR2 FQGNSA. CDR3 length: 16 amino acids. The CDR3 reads CASSSPGQGAKNIQYF. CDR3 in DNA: TGTGCCAGCAGCTCACCGGGACAGGGGGCCAAAAACATTCAGTACTTC.

The CDR3 is CASSSQDYEQYF. CDR3 coding DNA: TGTGCCAGCAGTTCCCAGGACTACGAGCAGTACTTC. The chain employs TRBV7-9 and TRBJ2-7; D uncertain. The CDR3 sequence is 12 residues long. Germline V gene lookup returns CDR1 SEHNR and CDR2 FQNEAQ (reference sequence). The V end was cut by 6 bases, the J end by 3 bases, with 9 bases between.

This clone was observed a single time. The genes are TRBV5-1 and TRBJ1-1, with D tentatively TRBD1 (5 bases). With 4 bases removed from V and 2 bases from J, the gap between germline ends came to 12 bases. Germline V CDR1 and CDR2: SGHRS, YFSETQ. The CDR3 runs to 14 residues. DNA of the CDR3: TGCGCCAGCAGCCAGGGACTTCTTAACACTGAAGCTTTCTTT. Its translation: CASSQGLLNTEAFF.

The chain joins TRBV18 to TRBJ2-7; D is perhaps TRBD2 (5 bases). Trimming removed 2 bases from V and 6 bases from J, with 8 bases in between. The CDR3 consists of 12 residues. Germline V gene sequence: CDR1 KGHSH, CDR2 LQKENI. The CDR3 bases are TGTGCCAGCTCACCAGATACTAGCGAGCAGTACTTC. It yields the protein CASSPDTSEQYF. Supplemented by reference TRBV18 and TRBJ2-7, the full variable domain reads NAGVMQNPRHLVRRRGQEARLRCSPMKGHSHVYWYRQLPEEGLKFMVYLQKENIIDESGMPKERFSAEFPKEGPSILRIQQVVRGDSAAYFCASSPDTSEQYFGPGTRLTVT.

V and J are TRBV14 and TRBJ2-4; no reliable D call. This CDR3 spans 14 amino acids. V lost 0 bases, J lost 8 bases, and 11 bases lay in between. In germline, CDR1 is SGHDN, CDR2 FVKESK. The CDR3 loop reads CASSQDYSQDIQYF. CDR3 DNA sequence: TGTGCCAGCAGCCAAGATTACTCCCAGGACATTCAGTACTTC.

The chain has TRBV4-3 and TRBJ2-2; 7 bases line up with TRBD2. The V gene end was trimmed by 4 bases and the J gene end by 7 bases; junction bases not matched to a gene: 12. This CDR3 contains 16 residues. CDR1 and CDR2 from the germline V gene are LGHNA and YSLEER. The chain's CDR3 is CASSPREASANGELFF. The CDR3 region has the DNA TGCGCCAGCAGCCCCCGGGAGGCTAGCGCGAACGGGGAGCTGTTTTTT.

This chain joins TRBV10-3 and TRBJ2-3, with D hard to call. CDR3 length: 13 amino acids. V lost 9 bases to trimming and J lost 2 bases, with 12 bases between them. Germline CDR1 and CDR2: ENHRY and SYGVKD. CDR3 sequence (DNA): TGTGCCATGAAGAAGGAGTCCACAGATACGCAGTATTTT. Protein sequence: CAMKKESTDTQYF.

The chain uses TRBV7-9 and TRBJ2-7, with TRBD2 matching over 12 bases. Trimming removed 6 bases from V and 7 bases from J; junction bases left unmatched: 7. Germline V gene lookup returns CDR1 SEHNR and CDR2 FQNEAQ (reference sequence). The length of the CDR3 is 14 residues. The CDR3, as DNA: TGTGCCAGCAGTTCTAGCGGGAGGGCCAGGGAGCAGTACTTC. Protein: CASSSSGRAREQYF.

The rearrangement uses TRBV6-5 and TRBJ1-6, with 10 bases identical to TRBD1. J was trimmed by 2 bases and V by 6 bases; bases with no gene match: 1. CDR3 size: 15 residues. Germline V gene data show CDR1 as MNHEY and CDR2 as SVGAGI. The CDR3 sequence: CASRGTGAYNSPLHF. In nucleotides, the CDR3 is TGTGCCAGCAGGGGGACAGGGGCCTATAATTCACCCCTCCACTTT.

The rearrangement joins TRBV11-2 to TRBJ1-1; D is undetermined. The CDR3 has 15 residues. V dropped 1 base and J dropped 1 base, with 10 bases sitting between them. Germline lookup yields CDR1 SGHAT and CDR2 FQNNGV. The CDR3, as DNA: TGTGCCAGCAGCTTAGCGCTGGGGAGGAACACTGAAGCTTTCTTT. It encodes CASSLALGRNTEAFF.